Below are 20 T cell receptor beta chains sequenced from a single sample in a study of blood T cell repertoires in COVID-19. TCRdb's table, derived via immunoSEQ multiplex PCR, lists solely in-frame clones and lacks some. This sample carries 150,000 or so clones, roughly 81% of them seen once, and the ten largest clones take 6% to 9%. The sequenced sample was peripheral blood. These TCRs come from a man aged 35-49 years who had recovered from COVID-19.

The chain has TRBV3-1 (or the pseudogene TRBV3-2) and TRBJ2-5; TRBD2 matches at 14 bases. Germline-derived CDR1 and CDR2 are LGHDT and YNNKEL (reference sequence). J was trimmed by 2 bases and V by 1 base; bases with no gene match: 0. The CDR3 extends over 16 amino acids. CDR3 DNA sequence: TGTGCCAGCAGCCAAGGACTAGCGGGGGGGCAAGAGACCCAGTACTTC. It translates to CASSQGLAGGQETQYF.

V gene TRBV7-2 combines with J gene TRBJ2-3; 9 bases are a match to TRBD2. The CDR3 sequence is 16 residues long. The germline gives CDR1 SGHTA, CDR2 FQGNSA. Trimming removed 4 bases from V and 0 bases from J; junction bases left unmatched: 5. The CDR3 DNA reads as TGTGCCAGCAGCTCCATAGCGGGGGCAAGCACAGATACGCAGTATTTT. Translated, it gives CASSSIAGASTDTQYF.

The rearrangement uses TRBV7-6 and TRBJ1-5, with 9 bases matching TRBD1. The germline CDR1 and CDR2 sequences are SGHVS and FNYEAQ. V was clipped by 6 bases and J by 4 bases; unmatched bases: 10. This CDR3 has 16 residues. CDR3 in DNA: TGTGCCAGCAGTGGGGAGCCGGGACAGGGTAATCAGCCCCAGCATTTT. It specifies CASSGEPGQGNQPQHF.

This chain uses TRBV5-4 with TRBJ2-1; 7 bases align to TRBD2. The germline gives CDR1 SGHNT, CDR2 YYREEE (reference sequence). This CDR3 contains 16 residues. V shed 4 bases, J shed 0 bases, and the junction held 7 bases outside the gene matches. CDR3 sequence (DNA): TGTGCCAGCAGCACAAAAGCGGGAAACTCCTACAATGAGCAGTTCTTC. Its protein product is CASSTKAGNSYNEQFF. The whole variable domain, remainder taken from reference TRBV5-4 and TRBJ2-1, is ETGVTQSPTHLIKTRGQQVTLRCSSQSGHNTVSWYQQALGQGPQFIFQYYREEENGRGNFPPRFSGLQFPNYSSELNVNALELDDSALYLCASSTKAGNSYNEQFFGPGTRLTVL.

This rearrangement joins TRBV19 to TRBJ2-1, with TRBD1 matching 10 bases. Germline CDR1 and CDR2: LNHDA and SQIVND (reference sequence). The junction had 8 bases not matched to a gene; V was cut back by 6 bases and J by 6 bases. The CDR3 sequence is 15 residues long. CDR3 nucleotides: TGTGCCAGTAGCCGTGAAGGGACAGGGGTCAATGAGCAGTTCTTC. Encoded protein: CASSREGTGVNEQFF.

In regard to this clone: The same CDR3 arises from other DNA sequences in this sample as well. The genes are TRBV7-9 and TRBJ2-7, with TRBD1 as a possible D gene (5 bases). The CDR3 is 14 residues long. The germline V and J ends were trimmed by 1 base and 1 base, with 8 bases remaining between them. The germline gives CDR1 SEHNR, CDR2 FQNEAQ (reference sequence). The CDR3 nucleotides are TGTGCCAGCAGCTTAGGACAGAGTTCCTACGAGCAGTACTTC. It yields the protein CASSLGQSSYEQYF. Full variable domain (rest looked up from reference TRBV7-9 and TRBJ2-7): DTGVSQNPRHKITKRGQNVTFRCDPISEHNRLYWYRQTLGQGPEFLTYFQNEAQLEKSRLLSDRFSAERPKGSFSTLEIQRTEQGDSAMYLCASSLGQSSYEQYFGPGTRLTVT.

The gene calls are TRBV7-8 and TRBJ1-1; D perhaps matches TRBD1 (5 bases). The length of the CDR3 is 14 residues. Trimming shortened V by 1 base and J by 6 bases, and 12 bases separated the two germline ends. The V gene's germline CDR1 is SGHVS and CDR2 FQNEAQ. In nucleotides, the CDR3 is TGTGCCAGCAGCTTAGGGGGCAGTGGCGCTGAAGCTTTCTTT. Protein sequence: CASSLGGSGAEAFF.

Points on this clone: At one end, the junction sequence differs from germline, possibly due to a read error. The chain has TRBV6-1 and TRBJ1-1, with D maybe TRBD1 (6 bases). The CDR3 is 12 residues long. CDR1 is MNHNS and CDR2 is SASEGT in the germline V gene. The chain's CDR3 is CASGESGQKAFF. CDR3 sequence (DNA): TGTGCCAGCGGTGAATCTGGACAGAAAGCTTTCTTT.

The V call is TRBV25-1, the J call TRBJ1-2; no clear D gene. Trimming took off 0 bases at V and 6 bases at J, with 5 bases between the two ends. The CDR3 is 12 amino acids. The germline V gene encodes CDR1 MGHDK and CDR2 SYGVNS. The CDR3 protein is CASSEYGNGYTF. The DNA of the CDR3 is TGTGCCAGCAGTGAATACGGGAATGGCTACACCTTC.

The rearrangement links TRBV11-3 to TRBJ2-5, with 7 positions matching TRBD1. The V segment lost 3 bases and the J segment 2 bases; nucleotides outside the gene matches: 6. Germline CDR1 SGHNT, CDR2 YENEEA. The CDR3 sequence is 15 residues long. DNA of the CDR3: TGTGCCAGCAGCTTTAGAGGGACAGCTCAAGAGACCCAGTACTTC. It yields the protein CASSFRGTAQETQYF.

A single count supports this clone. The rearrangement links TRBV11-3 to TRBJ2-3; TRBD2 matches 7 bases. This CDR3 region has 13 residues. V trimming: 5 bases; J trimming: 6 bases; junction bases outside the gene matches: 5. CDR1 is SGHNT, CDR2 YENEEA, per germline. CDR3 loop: CASSLRERDTQYF. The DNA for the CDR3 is TGTGCCAGCAGCCTGCGGGAGCGGGATACGCAGTATTTT.

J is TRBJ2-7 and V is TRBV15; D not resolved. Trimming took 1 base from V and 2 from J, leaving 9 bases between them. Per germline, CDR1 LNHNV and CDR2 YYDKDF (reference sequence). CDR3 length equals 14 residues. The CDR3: CATSRGYSTYEQYF. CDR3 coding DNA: TGTGCCACCAGCAGAGGGTACTCAACCTACGAGCAGTACTTC.

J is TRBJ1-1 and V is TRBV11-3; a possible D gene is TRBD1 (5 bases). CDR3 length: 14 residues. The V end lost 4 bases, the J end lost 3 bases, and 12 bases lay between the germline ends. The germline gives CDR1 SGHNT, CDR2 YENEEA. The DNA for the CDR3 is TGTGCCAGCAGCTATGCAGGGAGGGACACTGAAGCTTTCTTT. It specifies CASSYAGRDTEAFF.

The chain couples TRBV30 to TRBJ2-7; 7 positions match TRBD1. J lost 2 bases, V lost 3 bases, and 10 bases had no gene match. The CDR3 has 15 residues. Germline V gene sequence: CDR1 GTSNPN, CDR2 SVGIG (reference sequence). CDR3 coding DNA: TGTGCCTGGAGCTCAACTCAGGGGGTGGCCTACGAGCAGTACTTC. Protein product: CAWSSTQGVAYEQYF. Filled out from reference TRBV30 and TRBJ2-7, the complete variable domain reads SQTIHQWPATLVQPVGSPLSLECTVEGTSNPNLYWYRQAAGRGLQLLFYSVGIGQISSEVPQNLSASRPQDRQFILSSKKLLLSDSGFYLCAWSSTQGVAYEQYFGPGTRLTVT.

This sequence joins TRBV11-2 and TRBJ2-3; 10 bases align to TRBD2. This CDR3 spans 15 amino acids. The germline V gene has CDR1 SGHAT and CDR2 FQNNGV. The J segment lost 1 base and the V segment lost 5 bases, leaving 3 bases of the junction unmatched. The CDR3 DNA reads TGTGCCAGCAGCGAGAGCGGGGGGGGCACAGATACGCAGTATTTT. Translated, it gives CASSESGGGTDTQYF.

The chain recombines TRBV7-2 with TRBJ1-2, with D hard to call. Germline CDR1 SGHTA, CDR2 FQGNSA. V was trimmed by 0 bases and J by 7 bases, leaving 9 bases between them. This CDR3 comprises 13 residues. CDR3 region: CASSLALAVGYTF. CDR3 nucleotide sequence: TGTGCCAGCAGCTTAGCCCTTGCAGTTGGCTACACCTTC.

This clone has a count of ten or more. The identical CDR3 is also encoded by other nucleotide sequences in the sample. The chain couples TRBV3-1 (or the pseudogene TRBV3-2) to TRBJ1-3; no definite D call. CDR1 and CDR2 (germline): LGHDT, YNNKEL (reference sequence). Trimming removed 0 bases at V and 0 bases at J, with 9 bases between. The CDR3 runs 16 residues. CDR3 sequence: CASSQDPGSSGNTIYF. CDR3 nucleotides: TGTGCCAGCAGCCAAGATCCGGGGAGCTCTGGAAACACCATATATTTT.

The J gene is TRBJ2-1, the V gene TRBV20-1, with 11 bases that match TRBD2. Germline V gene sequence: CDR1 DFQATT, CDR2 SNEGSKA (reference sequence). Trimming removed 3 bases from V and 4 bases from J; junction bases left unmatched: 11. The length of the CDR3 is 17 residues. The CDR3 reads CSASTGQWTSGYNEQFF. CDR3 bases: TGCAGTGCTAGTACGGGGCAGTGGACTAGCGGGTACAATGAGCAGTTCTTC.

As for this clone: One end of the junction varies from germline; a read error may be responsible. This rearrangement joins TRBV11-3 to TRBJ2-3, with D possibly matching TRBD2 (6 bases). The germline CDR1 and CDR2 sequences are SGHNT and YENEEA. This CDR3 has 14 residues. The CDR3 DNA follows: TGTGCCAGCAGCCGGAAGGATTGGGTGGACCCGGGAGATTTT. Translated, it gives CASSRKDWVDPGDF.

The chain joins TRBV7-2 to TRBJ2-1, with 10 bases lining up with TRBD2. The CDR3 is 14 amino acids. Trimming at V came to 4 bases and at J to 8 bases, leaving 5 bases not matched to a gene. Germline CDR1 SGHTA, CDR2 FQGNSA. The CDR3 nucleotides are TGTGCCAGCAGCTCCGAAGCGGGAGGGTATGAGCAGTTCTTC. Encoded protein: CASSSEAGGYEQFF. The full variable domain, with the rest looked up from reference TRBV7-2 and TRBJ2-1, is GAGVSQSPSNKVTEKGKDVELRCDPISGHTALYWYRQSLGQGLEFLIYFQGNSAPDKSGLPSDRFSAERTGGSVSTLTIQRTQQEDSAVYLCASSSEAGGYEQFFGPGTRLTVL.